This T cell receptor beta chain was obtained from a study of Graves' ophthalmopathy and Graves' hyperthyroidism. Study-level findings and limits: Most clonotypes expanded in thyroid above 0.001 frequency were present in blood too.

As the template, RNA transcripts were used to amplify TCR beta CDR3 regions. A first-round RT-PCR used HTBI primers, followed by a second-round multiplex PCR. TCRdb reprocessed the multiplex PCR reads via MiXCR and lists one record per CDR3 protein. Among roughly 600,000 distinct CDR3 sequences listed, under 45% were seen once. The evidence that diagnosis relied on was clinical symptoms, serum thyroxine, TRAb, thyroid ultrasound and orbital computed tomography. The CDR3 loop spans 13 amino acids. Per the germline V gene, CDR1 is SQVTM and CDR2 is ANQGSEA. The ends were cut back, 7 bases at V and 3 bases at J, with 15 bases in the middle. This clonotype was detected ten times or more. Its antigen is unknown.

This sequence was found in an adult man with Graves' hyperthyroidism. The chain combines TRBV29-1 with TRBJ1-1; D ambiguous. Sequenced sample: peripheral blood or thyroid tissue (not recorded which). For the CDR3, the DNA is TGCAGCGGAGGACCTCCGGAGGACACTGAAGCTTTCTTT. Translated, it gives CSGGPPEDTEAFF.